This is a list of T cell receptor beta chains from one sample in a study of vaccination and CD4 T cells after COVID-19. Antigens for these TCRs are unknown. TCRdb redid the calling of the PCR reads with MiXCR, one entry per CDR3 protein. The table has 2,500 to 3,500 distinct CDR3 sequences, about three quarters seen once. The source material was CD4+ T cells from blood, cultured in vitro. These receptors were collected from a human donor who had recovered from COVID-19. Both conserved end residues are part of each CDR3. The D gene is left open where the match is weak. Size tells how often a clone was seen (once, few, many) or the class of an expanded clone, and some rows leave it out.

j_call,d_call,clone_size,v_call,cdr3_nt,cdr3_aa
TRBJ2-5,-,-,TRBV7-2,TGTGCCAGCAGCTCGCAGGGAACGTGGGAGACCCAGTACTTC,CASSSQGTWETQYF
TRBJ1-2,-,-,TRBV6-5,TGTGCCAGCAGTTACGCCGAAGGAGGCTATGGCTACACCTTC,CASSYAEGGYGYTF
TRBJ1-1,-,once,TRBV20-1,TGCAGTGCTATTGACAGGAACACTGAAGCTTTCTTT,CSAIDRNTEAFF
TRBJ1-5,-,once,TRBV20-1,TGCAGTGCTAGAGATCGAGTCAGGGGTGGCAATCAGCCCCAGCATTTT,CSARDRVRGGNQPQHF
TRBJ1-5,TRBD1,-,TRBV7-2,TGTGCCAGCAGCTTAGGGACAGGGGGCATTGGGGATAGCAATCAGCCCCAGCATTTT,CASSLGTGGIGDSNQPQHF
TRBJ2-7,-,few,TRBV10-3,TGTGCCATCAGTGGGGGTGACCAGAGGTCCTACGAGCAGTACTTC,CAISGGDQRSYEQYF
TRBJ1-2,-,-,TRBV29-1,TGCAGCGGGACCGAAGACTATGGCTACACCTTC,CSGTEDYGYTF
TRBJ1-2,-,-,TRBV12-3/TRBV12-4,TGTGCCAGCAGTCGGGAAGTCTATGGCTACACCTTC,CASSREVYGYTF
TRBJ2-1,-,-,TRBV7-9,TGTGCCAGCAGCCCCGGCCCGACAGGATCGGTCAATGAGCAGTTCTTC,CASSPGPTGSVNEQFF
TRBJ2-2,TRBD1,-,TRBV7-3,TGTGCCAGCAGCCAAAGGGACAGGGCTCCCGGGGAGCTGTTTTTT,CASSQRDRAPGELFF
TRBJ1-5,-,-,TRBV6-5,TGTGCCAGCAGTTACGGGCAGGTCTATAGCAATCAGCCCCAGCATTTT,CASSYGQVYSNQPQHF
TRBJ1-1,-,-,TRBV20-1,TGCAGTGCTACACCGGGGGCGCGGGGCACTGAAGCTTTCTTT,CSATPGARGTEAFF
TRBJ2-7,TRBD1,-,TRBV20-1,TGCAGTGCCGTCCCCAGGGACAGGGGAACCTACGAGCAGTACTTC,CSAVPRDRGTYEQYF
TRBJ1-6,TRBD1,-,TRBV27,TGTGCCAGCAGCAGCCCCACCCGGGACAGAAATTCACCCCTCCACTTT,CASSSPTRDRNSPLHF
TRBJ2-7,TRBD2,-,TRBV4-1,TGCGCCAGCAGCCACCCTAGGATAGCGGGGGGGAAAGGGTCCTACGAGCAGTACTTC,CASSHPRIAGGKGSYEQYF
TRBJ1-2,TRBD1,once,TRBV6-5,TGTGCCAGCAGTTATTCTACAGGGGAAACGGGAGGCTACACCTTC,CASSYSTGETGGYTF
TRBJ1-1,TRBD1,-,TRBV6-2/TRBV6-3,TGTGCCAGCAGTTATGGGCAGGGGGGTGTCACTGAAGCTTTCTTT,CASSYGQGGVTEAFF
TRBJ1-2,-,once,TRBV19,TGTGCCAGTAGCGATAGACAGGCTTACGGCTACACCTTC,CASSDRQAYGYTF
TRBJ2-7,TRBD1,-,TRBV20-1,TGCAGTGCAAGCTCCGGGACAGGGTACGAGCAGTACTTC,CSASSGTGYEQYF
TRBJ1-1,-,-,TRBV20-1,TGCAGTGCTAGAGCAGGCCGAAATCGAAAAGCTTTCTTT,CSARAGRNRKAFF
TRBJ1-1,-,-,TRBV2,TGTGCCAGCAGTGAGGATAGGGGTGAAGCTTTCTTT,CASSEDRGEAFF
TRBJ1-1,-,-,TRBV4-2,TGTGCCAGCAGCCAAGATTTTGGTAGGGACACTGAAGCTTTCTTT,CASSQDFGRDTEAFF
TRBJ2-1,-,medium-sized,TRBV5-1,TGCGCCAGCAGTCATACACAGGGCTACAATGAGCAGTTCTTC,CASSHTQGYNEQFF
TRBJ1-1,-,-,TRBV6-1,TGTGCCAGCAGTGCCCGACTGGGGACAAGGAACACTGAAGCTTTCTTT,CASSARLGTRNTEAFF
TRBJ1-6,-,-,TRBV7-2,TGTGCCAGCAGCTTAGACGGCCAAGGAGGCACCCTCCACTTT,CASSLDGQGGTLHF
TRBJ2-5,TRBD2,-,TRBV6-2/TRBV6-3,TGTGCCAGCAGCCAAGGGCGGACTAGCGGGGGTTCAGAGACCCAGTACTTC,CASSQGRTSGGSETQYF